This T cell receptor (beta chain) is from a study of blood T cell repertoires in COVID-19. Study-level background: The origin of the acute and convalescent COVID-19 samples was the United States, Italy and Spain. T cells, B-cell-depleted T cells, or PBMCs provided the cDNA or gDNA that served as material.

During active infection, Seattle patients enrolled and were then monitored through disease. Germline V lookup: CDR1 MDHEN, CDR2 SYDVKM. This CDR3 has 15 residues. Unmatched junction bases numbered 9, after V lost 7 bases and J lost 6 bases. Authors' analysis steps: Nucleated cell number was recorded as an estimate derived from reference gene primer amplification. Here immunoSEQ multiplex PCR was the method, and the copy in TCRdb shows in-frame clones only, minus some. D and trimming were read from the DNA, whereas the V and J calls and clone size are those reported in that table. The sample comprises more than 300,000 clones, 90% of which are singletons, and about 1% rests with the top ten. A single count supports this clone.

The sample comprised peripheral blood. The V call is TRBV28, the J call TRBJ1-4, with 9 bases matching TRBD1. The TCR comes from a woman between 40 and 55 years old with COVID-19, enrolled during active disease. The CDR3 DNA is TGTGCCAGCACCGTTCGGGGGACAGGGCATGAAAAACTGTTTTTT. It translates to CASTVRGTGHEKLFF.